The rows below give T cell receptor beta chains drawn from one sample of a study of blood T cell repertoires in COVID-19. Assay: immunoSEQ multiplex PCR; the TCRdb copy retains only in-frame clones and omits some. Of 350,000 to 450,000 clones listed, 75% to 90% are singletons. The specimen sequenced was PBMCs or T cells enriched from blood (not recorded which). These receptors were obtained from a man younger than 40 who had recovered from COVID-19. Each CDR3 is given with its conserved first and last residue. Fields, in order: CDR3 DNA, CDR3 protein, clone size, J gene, V gene, D gene. D genes are given only for firm matches. Size is stated for part of the rows, as once, few or many counts, or as a class when the clone is expanded.

CDR3 DNA: TGCGCCAGCAGCTGGGGCCACGGAATGAACACTGAAGCTTTCTTT
CDR3 protein: CASSWGHGMNTEAFF
clone size: NA
J gene: TRBJ1-1
V gene: TRBV5-1
D gene: NA

CDR3 DNA: TGCGCCAGCAGCCAAGCCCTAGGGGACAGGGGGTTATTTGGGGACACTGAAGCTTTCTTT
CDR3 protein: CASSQALGDRGLFGDTEAFF
clone size: NA
J gene: TRBJ1-1
V gene: TRBV4-1
D gene: TRBD1

CDR3 DNA: TGTGCCAGCAGCTCCTCCGGGACAGGGATCGAAAAACTGTTTTTT
CDR3 protein: CASSSSGTGIEKLFF
clone size: few
J gene: TRBJ1-4
V gene: TRBV11-1
D gene: TRBD1

CDR3 DNA: TGCGCCAGCAGGACGGGACAGGGAATCTACGAGCAGTACTTC
CDR3 protein: CASRTGQGIYEQYF
clone size: NA
J gene: TRBJ2-7
V gene: TRBV5-1
D gene: TRBD1

CDR3 DNA: TGCAGCGTTGTGGTCGGGGTCTCCTACAATGAGCAGTTCTTC
CDR3 protein: CSVVVGVSYNEQFF
clone size: NA
J gene: TRBJ2-1
V gene: TRBV29-1
D gene: NA

CDR3 DNA: TGTGCCAGCAGGGGGACTAGCGGATCCTACAATGAGCAGTTCTTC
CDR3 protein: CASRGTSGSYNEQFF
clone size: NA
J gene: TRBJ2-1
V gene: TRBV2
D gene: TRBD2

CDR3 DNA: TGTGCCAGCACCCCGGTCATTACTGAGTACAATGAGCAGTTCTTC
CDR3 protein: CASTPVITEYNEQFF
clone size: NA
J gene: TRBJ2-1
V gene: TRBV6-5
D gene: NA

CDR3 DNA: TGCGCCAGCAGCGAACTCGACAAAGCTTTCTTT
CDR3 protein: CASSELDKAFF
clone size: NA
J gene: TRBJ1-1
V gene: TRBV10-2
D gene: NA

CDR3 DNA: TGTGCCAGCAGCCGACCGGGGCAGGGGAACTATGGCTACACCTTC
CDR3 protein: CASSRPGQGNYGYTF
clone size: once
J gene: TRBJ1-2
V gene: TRBV7-9
D gene: NA

CDR3 DNA: TGTGCCAGCAGTTTATCTTCGGGACAGGGGGCAGCTGGGGCCAACGTCCTGACTTTC
CDR3 protein: CASSLSSGQGAAGANVLTF
clone size: NA
J gene: TRBJ2-6
V gene: TRBV27
D gene: TRBD1

CDR3 DNA: TGTGCCAGCAGTTTGGGACAGGGGGCGAAGCAGTACTTC
CDR3 protein: CASSLGQGAKQYF
clone size: NA
J gene: TRBJ2-7
V gene: TRBV28
D gene: TRBD1

CDR3 DNA: TGTGCCATCAAAAGGGACAGGGGGACCCAGTACTTC
CDR3 protein: CAIKRDRGTQYF
clone size: NA
J gene: TRBJ2-5
V gene: TRBV12-3/TRBV12-4
D gene: TRBD1

CDR3 DNA: TGTGCCAGCAGCCCTCTAGCGGGAGGGATCACAGATACGCAGTATTTT
CDR3 protein: CASSPLAGGITDTQYF
clone size: NA
J gene: TRBJ2-3
V gene: TRBV7-9
D gene: TRBD2

CDR3 DNA: TGTGCCAGCTCCCCAACCACAGGGGAGCTATACACCTTC
CDR3 protein: CASSPTTGELYTF
clone size: once
J gene: TRBJ1-2
V gene: TRBV18
D gene: TRBD1

CDR3 DNA: TGTGCCAGCAGCCCCATCGGGGACTTAGGAGAGCAGTACTTC
CDR3 protein: CASSPIGDLGEQYF
clone size: NA
J gene: TRBJ2-7
V gene: TRBV7-9
D gene: NA

CDR3 DNA: TGTGCCAGCAGCCAGGGAGGGGGAAAACTGTTTTTT
CDR3 protein: CASSQGGGKLFF
clone size: NA
J gene: TRBJ1-4
V gene: TRBV3-1/TRBV3-2
D gene: NA

CDR3 DNA: TGCGCCTCCCAGGGGGACTACGAGCAGTACTTC
CDR3 protein: CASQGDYEQYF
clone size: NA
J gene: TRBJ2-7
V gene: TRBV5-1
D gene: TRBD1

CDR3 DNA: TGTGCCAGCAAATCTTCGGGTTTACTAGCGAACTACGAGCAGTACTTC
CDR3 protein: CASKSSGLLANYEQYF
clone size: NA
J gene: TRBJ2-7
V gene: TRBV28
D gene: TRBD2

CDR3 DNA: TGTGCCAGCAGCCTCCAGGGGGCAGCGAACACTGAAGCTTTCTTT
CDR3 protein: CASSLQGAANTEAFF
clone size: NA
J gene: TRBJ1-1
V gene: TRBV7-9
D gene: TRBD1

CDR3 DNA: TGTGCCAGCAGTTACGCGGAGACCCAGTACTTC
CDR3 protein: CASSYAETQYF
clone size: NA
J gene: TRBJ2-5
V gene: TRBV6-5
D gene: NA

CDR3 DNA: TGTGCCAGCAGCACCACACAGAAGCCAGGGAACACTGAAGCTTTCTTT
CDR3 protein: CASSTTQKPGNTEAFF
clone size: NA
J gene: TRBJ1-1
V gene: TRBV21-1
D gene: NA

CDR3 DNA: TGTGCCAGTAGTATAGGAACAGGGGGCATGGCTGGGGCCAACGTCCTGACTTTC
CDR3 protein: CASSIGTGGMAGANVLTF
clone size: NA
J gene: TRBJ2-6
V gene: TRBV19
D gene: TRBD1

CDR3 DNA: TGTGCTAGTGGTTTGACAAAGGGACAGGCGGCTAGCGGGAGTAACGAGCAGTACTTC
CDR3 protein: CASGLTKGQAASGSNEQYF
clone size: NA
J gene: TRBJ2-7
V gene: TRBV12-5
D gene: TRBD2

CDR3 DNA: TGTGCCTGGAGTGTAGGGGCAGTTGAGCAGTTCTTC
CDR3 protein: CAWSVGAVEQFF
clone size: few
J gene: TRBJ2-1
V gene: TRBV30
D gene: NA

CDR3 DNA: TGTGCCAGCAGCTCTACCGGGACTAGCGGGAGAAGATATGAGCAGTACTTC
CDR3 protein: CASSSTGTSGRRYEQYF
clone size: NA
J gene: TRBJ2-7
V gene: TRBV25-1
D gene: TRBD2

CDR3 DNA: TGTGCCAGCAGCTCTCTAGCGGGAGCTTTAGATACGCAGTATTTT
CDR3 protein: CASSSLAGALDTQYF
clone size: NA
J gene: TRBJ2-3
V gene: TRBV7-2
D gene: TRBD2

CDR3 DNA: TGTGCCAGCAGCCAAGAGAGCGTAGCCTACGAGCAGTACTTC
CDR3 protein: CASSQESVAYEQYF
clone size: few
J gene: TRBJ2-7
V gene: TRBV4-2
D gene: NA

CDR3 DNA: TGTGCCAGCAGCCAAAGATCCGCGAACTGGGAGACCCAGTACTTC
CDR3 protein: CASSQRSANWETQYF
clone size: NA
J gene: TRBJ2-5
V gene: TRBV14
D gene: NA

CDR3 DNA: TGCGCCAGCAGTCAATCCAGGCTGCATCGGACGCAGTATTTT
CDR3 protein: CASSQSRLHRTQYF
clone size: NA
J gene: TRBJ2-3
V gene: TRBV23-1
D gene: NA

CDR3 DNA: TGTGCCAGCAGCTCGCGGACAGAGCTCCCTGGCTACACCTTC
CDR3 protein: CASSSRTELPGYTF
clone size: NA
J gene: TRBJ1-2
V gene: TRBV7-8
D gene: NA

CDR3 DNA: TGCGCCAGCAGCTTGGTCGCGGGAGGGCCGAACACCGGGGAGCTGTTTTTT
CDR3 protein: CASSLVAGGPNTGELFF
clone size: NA
J gene: TRBJ2-2
V gene: TRBV5-1
D gene: TRBD2

CDR3 DNA: TGTGCCAGCAGCTTAGCGGGGAGTGGAAACACCATATATTTT
CDR3 protein: CASSLAGSGNTIYF
clone size: few
J gene: TRBJ1-3
V gene: TRBV11-3
D gene: NA

CDR3 DNA: TGCGCCAGCAGTGAGAAAGGGACAGGGGGCGGAAAACTGTTTTTT
CDR3 protein: CASSEKGTGGGKLFF
clone size: NA
J gene: TRBJ1-4
V gene: TRBV10-2
D gene: TRBD1

CDR3 DNA: TGTGCCAGCTCACCAGGGACAGGGGCCACAGCAACTAATGAAAAACTGTTTTTT
CDR3 protein: CASSPGTGATATNEKLFF
clone size: NA
J gene: TRBJ1-4
V gene: TRBV18
D gene: TRBD1

CDR3 DNA: TGCGCCAGCAGCCCGGCGGGGGGACAAGACTATGGCTACACCTTC
CDR3 protein: CASSPAGGQDYGYTF
clone size: NA
J gene: TRBJ1-2
V gene: TRBV5-1
D gene: NA

CDR3 DNA: TGTGCCAGCAGTTTTGGACTAGCGTTCCCCTATCAGCAGTACTTC
CDR3 protein: CASSFGLAFPYQQYF
clone size: NA
J gene: TRBJ2-7
V gene: TRBV6-2/TRBV6-3
D gene: TRBD2

CDR3 DNA: TGCAGCGTTGAAGACTCGACCTTTACTAGGATCTCCTACAATGAGCAGTTCTTC
CDR3 protein: CSVEDSTFTRISYNEQFF
clone size: NA
J gene: TRBJ2-1
V gene: TRBV29-1
D gene: NA